The entry that follows covers one T cell receptor (beta chain) sequence. Its specificity is unknown. The libraries of TRB cDNA were constructed through 5' RACE using UMI labels. Using the 5' RACE reads, TCRdb records one entry per CDR3 protein without DNA. The listing contains approximately 120,000 distinct CDR3 sequences. These data belong to a study of CXCR3-negative and CXCR3-positive naive CD8 T cells. The CDR3 runs to 16 residues. CDR1 PRHDT and CDR2 FYEKMQ come from the germline V gene (reference sequence). Whole-study results and caveats: When CXCR3-positive naive cells were set against CXCR3-negative naive cells, the former had more hydrophobic TRB CDR3s.

The TCR comes from a human donor in good health. Some clones in this sample may be carry-over from other donors' samples. The genes are TRBV13 and TRBJ2-1; TCRdb designates TRBD1, a call that cannot be tested without DNA. The specimen sequenced was naive CXCR3+ CD8+ T cells from blood. Subset here: CD45RO-CCR7+CD27+CD95- naive CD8+ T cells expressing CXCR3 (TNR3+). Here the CDR3 reads CASSRLETGRFDEQFF. The full variable domain, its missing parts supplied by reference TRBV13 and TRBJ2-1, is AAGVIQSPRHLIKEKRETATLKCYPIPRHDTVYWYQQGPGQDPQFLISFYEKMQSDKGSIPDRFSAQQFSDYHSELNMSSLELGDSALYFCASSRLETGRFDEQFFGPGTRLTVL.